These T cell receptor beta chains were read from a single sample in a study of blood T cell repertoires in COVID-19. Sequenced by immunoSEQ multiplex PCR; TCRdb stores in-frame clones only, minus some. Among 300,000 to 400,000 clones listed, 65% to 90% were seen once. Sequencing input: PBMCs or T cells enriched from blood (not recorded which). The receptors here all came from a woman between 40 and 50 years old with acute COVID-19. Both conserved end residues are part of each CDR3. D genes are given only for firm matches. Clone size is shown for a subset of rows, as once, few, many or a class of expanded clone.

D,size,V,J,CDR3,DNA
NA,NA,TRBV5-4,TRBJ1-2,CASSLAWGGGYTF,TGTGCCAGCAGCTTGGCTTGGGGGGGAGGCTACACCTTC
TRBD1,NA,TRBV4-3,TRBJ2-3,CASSPFPRGQDGDTQYF,TGCGCCAGCAGCCCGTTCCCCAGGGGGCAAGATGGTGATACGCAGTATTTT
NA,few,TRBV5-6,TRBJ2-2,CASSLEDSSSRTGELFF,TGTGCCAGCAGCTTGGAAGACAGCTCTTCACGCACCGGGGAGCTGTTTTTT
NA,NA,TRBV7-2,TRBJ2-1,CASSPNRHSRGQFF,TGTGCCAGCAGCCCTAACAGACACTCCAGGGGGCAGTTCTTC
NA,NA,TRBV6-5,TRBJ2-2,CASSYSAGPGELFF,TGTGCCAGCAGTTACTCGGCAGGGCCCGGGGAGCTGTTTTTT
TRBD1,NA,TRBV5-1,TRBJ1-1,CASTGQGATEAFF,TGCGCCAGCACCGGGCAGGGGGCTACTGAAGCTTTCTTT
NA,NA,TRBV4-1,TRBJ1-2,CASSQRASGFYGYTF,TGCGCCAGCAGCCAAAGGGCCTCGGGGTTTTATGGCTACACCTTC
NA,NA,TRBV3-1/TRBV3-2,TRBJ2-7,CASSPGTLSSEQYF,TGTGCCAGCAGCCCCGGGACACTTTCCTCCGAGCAGTACTTC
NA,few,TRBV5-1,TRBJ1-1,CASSSSGSSNTEAFF,TGCGCCAGCAGCTCTTCGGGTTCCTCGAACACTGAAGCTTTCTTT
TRBD2,NA,TRBV28,TRBJ2-1,CASISGTSGSYEQFF,TGTGCCAGCATATCCGGGACTAGCGGGAGTTATGAGCAGTTCTTC
NA,NA,TRBV19,TRBJ2-3,CASRRTGLPLNTQYF,TGTGCCAGTAGACGTACAGGCCTACCACTTAATACGCAGTATTTT
TRBD2,NA,TRBV7-8,TRBJ2-4,CASSLVRGGSRAKNIQYF,TGTGCCAGCAGCTTGGTACGGGGGGGCAGTAGGGCCAAAAACATTCAGTACTTC
NA,NA,TRBV5-1,TRBJ1-2,CASSPPGLSYGYTF,TGCGCCAGCAGCCCCCCGGGACTTTCTTATGGCTACACCTTC
TRBD1,once,TRBV5-1,TRBJ1-1,CASSWGQGITPATNTEAFF,TGCGCCAGCAGCTGGGGACAGGGGATTACACCGGCGACGAACACTGAAGCTTTCTTT
TRBD2,NA,TRBV7-2,TRBJ2-7,CASSTQTGGTEQYF,TGTGCCAGCAGCACACAGACGGGAGGAACCGAGCAGTACTTC
NA,once,TRBV5-1,TRBJ2-7,CASSRDGDYEQYF,TGCGCCAGCAGCCGCGACGGGGACTACGAGCAGTACTTC
TRBD1,NA,TRBV7-9,TRBJ2-7,CASSPSGTGGNEQYF,TGTGCCAGCAGTCCGTCCGGGACAGGGGGCAACGAGCAGTACTTC
NA,few,TRBV3-1/TRBV3-2,TRBJ1-1,CASIGGTEAFF,TGTGCCAGCATCGGTGGTACTGAAGCTTTCTTT
NA,NA,TRBV4-3,TRBJ1-1,CASSQSGARTEAFF,TGCGCCAGCAGCCAATCAGGGGCTAGAACTGAAGCTTTCTTT
TRBD1,once,TRBV5-4,TRBJ1-6,CASSSRTGQTGNSPLHF,TGTGCCAGCAGCTCTCGGACAGGCCAAACAGGGAATTCACCCCTCCACTTT
NA,NA,TRBV4-1,TRBJ2-7,CASSQGSSKPDEQYF,TGCGCCAGCAGCCAAGGTTCTAGCAAGCCCGACGAGCAGTACTTC
TRBD1,few,TRBV15,TRBJ1-2,CATKTGADYGYTF,TGTGCCACAAAGACAGGGGCTGACTATGGCTACACCTTC
TRBD1,few,TRBV5-1,TRBJ2-5,CASSFGGTGGETQYF,TGCGCCAGCAGCTTTGGAGGGACAGGAGGGGAGACCCAGTACTTC
NA,NA,TRBV12-3/TRBV12-4,TRBJ1-1,CAISGQMNTEAFF,TGTGCCATTTCGGGACAAATGAACACTGAAGCTTTCTTT
NA,few,TRBV12-5,TRBJ2-1,CASGTEQLSFSYNEQFF,TGTGCTAGTGGTACAGAGCAGTTGAGTTTCTCCTACAATGAGCAGTTCTTC
TRBD1,NA,TRBV7-2,TRBJ1-5,CASSSGQGAYSNQPQHF,TGTGCCAGCAGCTCCGGACAGGGGGCATATAGCAATCAGCCCCAGCATTTT
NA,NA,TRBV19,TRBJ1-1,CASSIPSGTEAFF,TGTGCCAGTAGTATCCCTTCCGGGACTGAAGCTTTCTTT
NA,NA,TRBV5-6,TRBJ1-1,CASSLPTGDGAFF,TGTGCCAGCAGCTTGCCGACAGGTGACGGAGCTTTCTTT